This T cell receptor beta chain was documented in a study of CD8 T cells in ankylosing spondylitis (dated by TCRdb to the late 2010s). Looking at the study overall: T cell receptor beta repertoires were profiled in healthy donors and ankylosing spondylitis patients so that disease-linked TCR variants could be found. In total, the full study cohort was made up of 108 healthy donors and about two dozen ankylosing spondylitis patients. Samples of peripheral blood were taken, and for ankylosing spondylitis patients, synovial fluid was collected as well. General conclusions and limits of the study: According to the report, matched synovial fluid samples from ankylosing spondylitis patients were significantly enriched for the disease-linked clones. A TCR beta motif made up of several highly homologous amino acid variants appeared to be characteristic of blood from ankylosing spondylitis patients. Some motif variants were previously reported in synovial fluid and blood of reactive arthritis patients, suggesting common disease-initiation mechanisms. In peripheral blood, the disease-linked clones were found at relatively low frequencies and had a CD8+ phenotype.

Reads for this sample came from an Illumina HiSeq 2500. Quantitative 5'-RACE with molecular barcodes was used to prepare TCR beta libraries. The source study handled its data this way. Disease-linked TCR variants were identified with a new computational method built on a probabilistic model of VDJ rearrangement. Clones were called with MiXCR by TCRdb after fastp trimmed the public reads at Q25, and only in-frame beta chains were retained. All rows with the same CDR3 protein become a single entry with the most common DNA and genes. For this entry, the V and J calls and clone size follow TCRdb and not the study's own pipeline. The sample has under 300,000 distinct CDR3 sequences on record, roughly 10% of them singletons. Together, the top ten hold 6% to 8.5% of the sample. CDR1 and CDR2, looked up from the germline V gene (reference sequence), are SEHNR and FQNEAQ. V loses 1 base of germline sequence and J loses 3 bases, and the interval between the two ends is 8 bases. The CDR3 measures 14 amino acids from cysteine to phenylalanine. Kept here is only the CDR3 DNA, which spans 42 bases and is read in frame from base 1.

Note on this clonotype: Its antigen remains unidentified. It has no much larger one-base neighbor in the sample; base qualities were not kept.

The clonotype originates from a male donor with ankylosing spondylitis or in good health (not recorded which). The sequence is built from TRBV7-9 and TRBJ2-3; the D gene is perhaps TRBD1, from 5 matching bases. The specimen was blood, either unsorted or a sorted T cell fraction (not recorded which). CDR3 sequence: CASSLEAGTDTQYF. DNA sequence: TGTGCCAGCAGCTTAGAGGCAGGGACAGATACGCAGTATTTT.